This is a list of T cell receptor beta chains from one sample in a study of shared clonotypes between healthy human individuals. Only in-frame clones appear in the TCRdb table, and some are missing; sequencing was by immunoSEQ multiplex PCR. The data show 2 million to 2.5 million clones, approximately 95% seen once. The sequenced material came from naive CD4+ T cells sorted from blood. These receptors were obtained from a man aged 18-30 years in good health. Both conserved end residues are trimmed from each CDR3. The order of the fields is CDR3 length, V gene, CDR3 protein.

>12|TRBV7-2
ASSPGEGGNTIY
>11|TRBV30
AWSISDSGTQY
>15|TRBV9
ASSAGTSGGAGDTQY
>13|TRBV5-4
ASSLQQGWNSPLH
>12|TRBV5-1
ASSSALQNTEAF
>11|TRBV29-1
SGRLAGGQTQY
>15|TRBV11-2
ASSRSVDLRQGYGYT
>17|TRBV7-8
ASSLGRLAGYLSTDTQY
>13|TRBV18
ASSPRGFPQETQY
>13|TRBV10-3
AISGPGQGHNEQF
>17|TRBV7-9
ASSLAVAGILGRVYGYT
>9|TRBV27
ASRQTDTQY
>11|TRBV5-6
ASSFRTGQPQH
>14|TRBV27
ASSPGQAVGSTEAF
>15|TRBV7-9
ASSLKTGGANTGELF
>18|TRBV12-5
ASGLVPTDRVFLGLFEQY
>13|TRBV18
ASSPLSQGDTEAF
>10|TRBV5-1
ASSLGNSPLH
>11|TRBV5-1
ASSSEGTGELF
>11|TRBV11-3
ASSLGSAETQY
>14|TRBV2
ASSEQGVKSNQPQH
>12|TRBV2
ASRGLAENYEQY
>10|TRBV10-3
AISSAPPEQY
>12|TRBV29-1
SVVKRGVTDTQY
>10|TRBV12-5
ASGLVSETQY
>13|TRBV7-9
ASSFDREVNYEQY
>13|TRBV5-4
ASSPEGRNTGELF
>13|TRBV6-1
ASSEVGRSTGELF
>12|TRBV7-6
ASSSPSGSREQF
>10|TRBV29-1
SVGVSGNTIY
>13|TRBV4-1
ASSQLDLQADTQY
>12|TRBV18
ASSPRWGDTEAF
>14|TRBV6-5
ASSSSGLAGYETQY
>13|TRBV10-3
AISESRNSNQPQH
>11|TRBV19
ASSIGQKNIQY
>14|TRBV5-1
ASSPGGGGYPGELF
>15|TRBV14
ASSQDLAGGPTDTQY
>11|TRBV5-1
ASSLGSTYEQY
>13|TRBV5-1
ASSWGQGSHNEQF
>14|TRBV5-1
ASSPEGYVVVTEAF
>13|TRBV28
ASSLFIGGAGELF
>13|TRBV2
ASRATSGVVYEQY
>11|TRBV7-2
ASSLGSRETQY
>13|TRBV18
ASSPRGGGHNEQF
>12|TRBV11-3
ASSPTSGSDEQY
>14|TRBV27
ASSPRPGASYNEQF